Included here is one T cell receptor beta chain sequence, with context. The same CDR3 arises from other DNA sequences in this sample as well. TCRdb's table, derived via immunoSEQ multiplex PCR, lists solely in-frame clones and lacks some. This table holds over 250,000 clones, around 87% found once. This CDR3 is built from 13 residues. Germline CDR1 and CDR2: SNHLY and FYNNEI. V was pared by 5 bases and J by 0 bases, with 5 bases between. The data were taken from a study of blood T cell repertoires in COVID-19. On the study more broadly: From the United States, Italy and Spain came samples of acute and convalescent COVID-19. T cells, B-cell-depleted T cells, or PBMCs provided the cDNA or gDNA that served as material.

V usage is TRBV2 and J usage is TRBJ1-5, with D hard to call. Sequenced: peripheral blood. The clonotype was recovered from a woman aged 40 to 50 who had recovered from COVID-19. DNA of the CDR3: TGTGCCAGCAGTCGCGTTAGCAATCAGCCCCAGCATTTT. Amino acids: CASSRVSNQPQHF.